The clone carrying this T cell receptor beta chain is labeled medium-sized. The data originate from a study of T cells in Graves' hyperthyroidism and ophthalmopathy. Using RNA transcripts as the source, TCR beta CDR3 regions were amplified. The HTBI primer set served for first-round RT-PCR of the TCR CDR3. MiXCR was run by TCRdb on the multiplex PCR reads, yielding one entry per CDR3 protein. The sample has some 50,000 distinct CDR3 sequences, less than 60% seen once. From germline, CDR1 is KGHDR and CDR2 SFDVKD. The CDR3 extends over 14 amino acids. Trimming left V 4 bases short and J 3 bases short, with 12 bases between.

The sequenced material came from blood. The chain combines TRBV24-1 with TRBJ2-7; D ambiguous. The sequence was collected from a woman aged 45-65 years with Graves' ophthalmopathy. In DNA form, the CDR3 reads TGTGCCACCAGTGAGTCGGTAGGGAACTACGAGCAGTACTTC. Translation gives CATSESVGNYEQYF.